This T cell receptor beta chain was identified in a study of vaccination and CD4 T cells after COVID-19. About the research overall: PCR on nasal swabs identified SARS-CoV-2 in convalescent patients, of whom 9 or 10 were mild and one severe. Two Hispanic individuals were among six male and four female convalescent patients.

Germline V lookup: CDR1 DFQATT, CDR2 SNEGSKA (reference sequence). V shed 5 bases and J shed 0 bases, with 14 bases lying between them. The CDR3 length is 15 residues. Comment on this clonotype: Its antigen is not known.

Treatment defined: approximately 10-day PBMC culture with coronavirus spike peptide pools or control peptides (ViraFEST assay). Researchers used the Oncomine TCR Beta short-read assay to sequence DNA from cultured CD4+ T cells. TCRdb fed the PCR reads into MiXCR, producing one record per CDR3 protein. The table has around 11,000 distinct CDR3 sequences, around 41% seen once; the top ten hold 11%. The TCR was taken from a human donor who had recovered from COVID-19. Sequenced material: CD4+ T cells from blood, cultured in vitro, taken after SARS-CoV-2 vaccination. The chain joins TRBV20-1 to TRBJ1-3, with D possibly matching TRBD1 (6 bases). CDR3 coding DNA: TGCAGTGCTCCCGGACAGCCCGTCTCTGGAAACACCATATATTTT. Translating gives CSAPGQPVSGNTIYF.